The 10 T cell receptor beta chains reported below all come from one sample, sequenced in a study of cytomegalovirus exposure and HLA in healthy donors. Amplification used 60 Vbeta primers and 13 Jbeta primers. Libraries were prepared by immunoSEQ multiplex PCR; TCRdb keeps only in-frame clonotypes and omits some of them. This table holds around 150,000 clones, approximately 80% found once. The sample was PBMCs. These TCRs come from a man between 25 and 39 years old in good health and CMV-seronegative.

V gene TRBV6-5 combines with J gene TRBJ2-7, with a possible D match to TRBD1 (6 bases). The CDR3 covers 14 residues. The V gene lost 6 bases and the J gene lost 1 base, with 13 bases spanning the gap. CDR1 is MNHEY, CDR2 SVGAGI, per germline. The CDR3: CASSPLTGSYEQYF. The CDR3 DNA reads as TGTGCCAGCAGCCCCTTGACAGGTTCCTACGAGCAGTACTTC.

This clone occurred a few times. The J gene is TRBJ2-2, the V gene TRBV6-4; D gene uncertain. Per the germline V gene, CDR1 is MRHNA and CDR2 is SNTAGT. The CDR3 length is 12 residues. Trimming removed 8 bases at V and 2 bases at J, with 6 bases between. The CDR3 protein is CASGPNTGELFF. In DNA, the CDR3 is TGTGCCAGCGGGCCTAACACCGGGGAGCTGTTTTTT.

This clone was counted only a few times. DNA for the CDR3: TGTGCCAGCACGACGGACATCCAAGAGACCCAGTACTTC. This codes for CASTTDIQETQYF. The chain joins TRBV11-1 to TRBJ2-5; perhaps TRBD1 as D (5 bases). CDR1 SGHAT and CDR2 FQDESV come from the germline V gene (reference sequence). Trimming took 7 bases from V and 1 from J, leaving 10 bases between them. This CDR3 is 13 amino acids long.

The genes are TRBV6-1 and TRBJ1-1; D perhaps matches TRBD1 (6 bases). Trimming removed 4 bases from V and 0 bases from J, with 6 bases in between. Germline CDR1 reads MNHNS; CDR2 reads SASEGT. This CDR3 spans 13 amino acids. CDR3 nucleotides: TGTGCCAGCAGTGGACAGGTGAACACTGAAGCTTTCTTT. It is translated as CASSGQVNTEAFF.

The CDR3 here is CASSLSRQNTEAFF. CDR3 DNA sequence: TGTGCCAGCAGCTTATCCAGGCAAAACACTGAAGCTTTCTTT. The V gene is TRBV7-2, the J gene TRBJ1-1; D gene ambiguous. This CDR3 is built from 14 residues. V lost 2 bases and J 2 bases, leaving 9 bases between the germline ends. The germline gives CDR1 SGHTA, CDR2 FQGNSA. Using reference TRBV7-2 and TRBJ1-1 for the parts outside the CDR3, the full variable domain is GAGVSQSPSNKVTEKGKDVELRCDPISGHTALYWYRQSLGQGLEFLIYFQGNSAPDKSGLPSDRFSAERTGGSVSTLTIQRTQQEDSAVYLCASSLSRQNTEAFFGQGTRLTVV.

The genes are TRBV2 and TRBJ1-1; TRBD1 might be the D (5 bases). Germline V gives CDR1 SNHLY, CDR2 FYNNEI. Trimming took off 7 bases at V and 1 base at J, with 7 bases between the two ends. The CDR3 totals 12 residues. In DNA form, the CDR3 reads TGTGCCAGCATGGGGGGGAACACTGAAGCTTTCTTT. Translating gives CASMGGNTEAFF.

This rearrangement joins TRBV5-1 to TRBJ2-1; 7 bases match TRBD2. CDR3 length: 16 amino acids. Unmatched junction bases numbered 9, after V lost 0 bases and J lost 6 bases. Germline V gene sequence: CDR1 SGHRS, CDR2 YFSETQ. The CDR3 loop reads CASSLDVVGGSNEQFF. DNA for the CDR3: TGCGCCAGCAGCTTGGATGTGGTGGGAGGGTCCAATGAGCAGTTCTTC.

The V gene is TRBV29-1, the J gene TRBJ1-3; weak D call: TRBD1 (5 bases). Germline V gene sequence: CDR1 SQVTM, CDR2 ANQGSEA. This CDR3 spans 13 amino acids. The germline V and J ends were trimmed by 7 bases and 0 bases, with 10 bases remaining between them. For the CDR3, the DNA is TGCAGCGCAGACAGATTCTCTGGAAACACCATATATTTT. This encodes CSADRFSGNTIYF.

The CDR3 coding sequence is TGTGCCAGCAGTTTAAAAACGGGAGGCGCGCAAGAGACCCAGTACTTC. Translating it yields CASSLKTGGAQETQYF. The rearrangement uses TRBV28 and TRBJ2-5, with TRBD2 identical over 7 bases. The CDR3 spans 16 residues. Germline-derived CDR1 and CDR2 are MDHEN and SYDVKM. Unmatched junction bases numbered 8, after V lost 2 bases and J lost 2 bases.

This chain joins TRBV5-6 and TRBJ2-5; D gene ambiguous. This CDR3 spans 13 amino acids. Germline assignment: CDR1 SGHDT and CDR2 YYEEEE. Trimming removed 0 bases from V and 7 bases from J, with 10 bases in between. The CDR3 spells CASSLGRLGTQYF. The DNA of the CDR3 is TGTGCCAGCAGCTTGGGTCGGCTAGGGACCCAGTACTTC.